This TCR beta chain was sequenced for a study of blood T cell repertoires in COVID-19 (TCRdb year 2020). In terms of the full investigation: ImmuneRACE Cohort 3 recovered participants were defined by two consecutive negative NP/OP PCR tests, healthcare professional clearance, or symptom resolution. Collaborator samples came from the United States, Italy and Spain and covered acute and convalescent phases of COVID-19. The prospective study material was composed of cDNA or gDNA derived from T cells, B-cell-depleted T cells, or PBMCs. Subjects who had been exposed to COVID-19, were actively infected with it, or had recovered from it provided the deeply sampled blood TCRbeta repertoires that made up the dataset. The repertoires were made available in a free public database intended to serve as a resource for research on the immune response to SARS-CoV-2. Samples came from the ongoing ImmuneRACE study (first 160 participants) plus 1,254 subjects from 6 global collaborators. The sample metadata nearly always contained a de-identified subject ID, COVID-19 status, age in years and sex. Where HLA class I and class II types were available, the types were taken from metadata supplied by the sample provider, not from assay-based typing. Study-wide findings and limitations: The quantity of clinical and demographic metadata differed by source and by participant and was supplied without curation.

Enrolling through a virtual design, the prospective study's participants ranged in age from roughly 18 to 89 years and lived across 24 United States geographic areas. In the prospective study, cohorts were assigned on the basis of participant-reported clinical history obtained from a screening survey and a study questionnaire. In the prospective study, mobile phlebotomists collected whole blood, serum and a nasopharyngeal or oropharyngeal swab from each participant. Additional blood draws and questionnaires over an approximately 2-month period could optionally be provided by prospective study participants. Blood samples from the prospective study were shipped frozen or at room temperature prior to DNA extraction. The immunoSEQ Assay, a bias-controlled multiplex PCR, was used to amplify TCRbeta CDR3 regions from genomic DNA. The authors processed their data as follows. The number of nucleated cells in each sample was estimated by amplification of reference gene primers within the assay. Sequence reads were collapsed and filtered to measure the absolute abundance of every unique TCRbeta CDR3 rearrangement. For each sample, productive Simpson clonality was calculated as the square root of Simpson's diversity index across productive rearrangements. Here the immuneACCESS table is served through TCRdb, limited to in-frame sequences with V and J called. Missing clones are a known gap in these copies; in checked studies unresolved V genes cover under half, and the rest lacks a known reason. V and J calls and clone size are given by that table; D and trimming were obtained from the DNA. The sample data list 210,000 or so clones, and 70% to 90% of these were observed just once. In total, the top ten clones hold approximately 2.8% of the sample.

As encoded in the germline V gene, CDR1 is MNHNS while CDR2 is SASEGT. The germline V and J ends show losses of 3 bases and 6 bases respectively, and no gene match explains 6 bases of the junction. The CDR3 numbers 16 residues from cysteine through phenylalanine. Only CDR3 DNA is held: 48 bases, read in frame from base 1. For this clone: No antigen is known for it. There are no base qualities to consult, and no much larger clone falls within one base.

Sequences were obtained from PBMCs or T cells enriched from blood (not recorded which). The origin of this receptor is a woman in her 50s in a cohort exposed to, infected with or recovered from COVID-19 (not recorded which). The receptor chain draws on TRBV6-1 and TRBJ2-3; TRBD2 lines up with 13 middle nucleotides. The sequenced DNA: TGTGCCAGCAGTGAGGCTACTAGCGGGGGGGCCGATACGCAGTATTTT. It is translated as CASSEATSGGADTQYF.